This T cell receptor beta chain was sequenced for a study of T cell responses to AZD1222 COVID-19 vaccine. The CDR3 is made up of 16 amino acids. The V segment lost 6 bases and the J segment 0 bases; nucleotides outside the gene matches: 6. Germline V CDR1 and CDR2: PRHDT, FYEKMQ (reference sequence). TCRdb's table, derived via immunoSEQ multiplex PCR, lists solely in-frame clones and lacks some. Among about 81,000 clones listed, approximately 90% were seen once. Source: peripheral blood, taken 28 days after the second AZD1222 dose. This TCR was sampled from an adult who received the AZD1222 COVID-19 vaccine. The rearrangement links TRBV13 to TRBJ2-1; 9 bases are a match to TRBD2. This CDR3 reads CASSTRTSASYNEQFF. CDR3 sequence (DNA): TGTGCCAGCAGTACTCGGACTAGCGCCTCCTACAATGAGCAGTTCTTC. The variable domain in full, completed from reference TRBV13 and TRBJ2-1, reads AAGVIQSPRHLIKEKRETATLKCYPIPRHDTVYWYQQGPGQDPQFLISFYEKMQSDKGSIPDRFSAQQFSDYHSELNMSSLELGDSALYFCASSTRTSASYNEQFFGPGTRLTVL.